The sequence of this T cell receptor (beta chain) was determined in a study of kidney transplant recipient with SARS-CoV-2 infection. MiXCR was run by TCRdb on the reads, yielding one entry per CDR3 protein. The sample lists under 300,000 distinct CDR3 sequences; around 28% were seen once. This clonotype was observed at least ten times. Germline V gene lookup returns CDR1 KGHSH and CDR2 LQKENI. V lost 8 bases and J lost 0, with 10 bases in between. The CDR3 runs to 13 residues. The starting material was a blood sample, obtained at baseline and on day 111 from a kidney transplant recipient. The rearrangement links TRBV18 to TRBJ1-1, with D perhaps TRBD1 (5 bases). The receptor comes from a male patient aged 30 to 39 who had COVID-19 and was a kidney transplant recipient. Some T cells may have originated in the graft donor. CDR3 coding DNA: TGTGCCAGCAAACAAGGGGTGAACACTGAAGCTTTCTTT. Amino acid sequence: CASKQGVNTEAFF.